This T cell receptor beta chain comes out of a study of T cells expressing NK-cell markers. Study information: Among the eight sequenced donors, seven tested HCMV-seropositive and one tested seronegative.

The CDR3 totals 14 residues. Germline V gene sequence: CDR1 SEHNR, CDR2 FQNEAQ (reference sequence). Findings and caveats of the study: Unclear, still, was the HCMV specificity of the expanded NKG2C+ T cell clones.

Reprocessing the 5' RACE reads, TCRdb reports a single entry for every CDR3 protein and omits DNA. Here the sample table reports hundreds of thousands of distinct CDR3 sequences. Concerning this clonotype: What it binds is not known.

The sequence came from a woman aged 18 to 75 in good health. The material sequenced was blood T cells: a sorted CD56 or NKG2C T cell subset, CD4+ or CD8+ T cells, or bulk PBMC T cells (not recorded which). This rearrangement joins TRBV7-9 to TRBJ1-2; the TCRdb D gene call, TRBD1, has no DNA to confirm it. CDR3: CASSDRGTGGGYTF. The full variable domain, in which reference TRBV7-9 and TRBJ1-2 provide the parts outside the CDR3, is DTGVSQNPRHKITKRGQNVTFRCDPISEHNRLYWYRQTLGQGPEFLTYFQNEAQLEKSRLLSDRFSAERPKGSFSTLEIQRTEQGDSAMYLCASSDRGTGGGYTFGSGTRLTVV.